These 27 T cell receptor beta chains were all obtained from the same sample, sequenced in a study of blood T cell repertoires in COVID-19. Data came from immunoSEQ multiplex PCR; TCRdb stores just in-frame clones and leaves some out. Among over 350,000 clones, more than 85% were seen once, and the ten largest hold roughly 4%. Sequenced sample: peripheral blood. The receptor source for this set is a woman aged 30 to 39 with acute or convalescent COVID-19.

This chain joins TRBV4-1 and TRBJ1-2, with D unresolved. This CDR3 is built from 16 residues. Trimming removed 3 bases from V and 4 bases from J, with 18 bases in between. Germline V gene data show CDR1 as MGHRA and CDR2 as YSYEKL. The CDR3 sequence is CASSQRTLSSGYGYTF. DNA for the CDR3: TGCGCCAGCAGCCAGAGAACGCTGTCTTCAGGCTATGGCTACACCTTC.

The rearrangement uses TRBV27 and TRBJ2-3; TRBD2 is a possible D gene (6 bases). Trimming took off 0 bases at V and 2 bases at J, with 9 bases between the two ends. Germline values: CDR1 MNHEY, CDR2 SMNVEV (reference sequence). CDR3 length: 15 amino acids. The CDR3 loop reads CASSLSGTHTDTQYF. As DNA, the CDR3 is TGTGCCAGCAGTTTATCCGGGACTCACACAGATACGCAGTATTTT.

This clone showed up just once. V gene TRBV7-2 combines with J gene TRBJ1-4; 7 bases match TRBD1. The CDR3 loop spans 15 amino acids. Germline V gene lookup returns CDR1 SGHTA and CDR2 FQGNSA. Germline trimming cut 2 bases from V and 0 bases from J; bases unmatched to any gene: 0. The CDR3 DNA sequence: TGTGCCAGCAGCTTACAGGGGGCAACTAATGAAAAACTGTTTTTT. Translating it yields CASSLQGATNEKLFF.

The rearrangement joins TRBV19 to TRBJ1-3, with D maybe TRBD1 (5 bases). Germline loops: CDR1 LNHDA, CDR2 SQIVND (reference sequence). CDR3 length: 13 residues. V lost 4 bases and J 1 base, leaving 5 bases between the germline ends. CDR3 sequence: CASSKGSGNTIYF. The CDR3 nucleotides are TGTGCCAGTAGTAAGGGGTCTGGAAACACCATATATTTT.

The chain employs TRBV19 and TRBJ2-7; 7 bases map to TRBD1. From germline, CDR1 is LNHDA and CDR2 SQIVND (reference sequence). The CDR3 totals 14 residues. The trim removed 5 bases at V and 6 bases at J, leaving 10 bases unmatched. The CDR3: CASSLGQTAGEQYF. The CDR3 bases are TGTGCCAGTAGTTTGGGACAGACCGCGGGCGAGCAGTACTTC.

The chain joins TRBV10-1 to TRBJ1-1, with D unclear. CDR1 is WNHNN and CDR2 is SYGVQD in the germline V gene (reference sequence). V was trimmed by 2 bases and J by 7 bases, leaving 14 bases between them. The CDR3 has 14 residues. The CDR3 loop is CASSERQEVGEAFF. CDR3 nucleotides: TGCGCCAGCAGTGAGCGGCAGGAGGTCGGTGAAGCTTTCTTT.

V and J are TRBV24-1 and TRBJ2-2; possible D gene TRBD2, 5 bases. The CDR3 has 13 residues. Trimming removed 7 bases from V and 3 bases from J, with 8 bases in between. The germline V gene has CDR1 KGHDR and CDR2 SFDVKD. The CDR3 sequence is CATRDFYTGELFF. As DNA, the CDR3 is TGTGCCACCAGGGACTTCTACACCGGGGAGCTGTTTTTT.

The V and J genes are TRBV30 and TRBJ2-1; 12 bases line up with TRBD2. With V trimmed by 3 bases and J by 7 bases, 7 bases remained unmatched. The CDR3 spans 15 residues. Germline-derived CDR1 and CDR2 are GTSNPN and SVGIG (reference sequence). CDR3 nucleotides: TGTGCCTGGAGCATGGGGCTAGCGGGGGGGAATGAGCAGTTCTTC. Encoded protein: CAWSMGLAGGNEQFF.

The rearrangement joins TRBV30 to TRBJ2-6; 9 nucleotides match TRBD2. Germline V CDR1 and CDR2: GTSNPN, SVGIG (reference sequence). The CDR3 contains 19 residues. The ends lost 3 bases at V and 0 bases at J; junction bases unmatched: 12. Here the CDR3 DNA reads TGTGCCTGGAGGCGGGGTGTTCTAGCGGGGTACTCTGGGGCCAACGTCCTGACTTTC. It encodes CAWRRGVLAGYSGANVLTF. The full variable domain, completed using reference TRBV30 and TRBJ2-6, is SQTIHQWPATLVQPVGSPLSLECTVEGTSNPNLYWYRQAAGRGLQLLFYSVGIGQISSEVPQNLSASRPQDRQFILSSKKLLLSDSGFYLCAWRRGVLAGYSGANVLTFGAGSRLTVL.

V is TRBV20-1 and J is TRBJ2-3; 10 bases are shared with TRBD2. Germline CDR1 DFQATT, CDR2 SNEGSKA (reference sequence). The CDR3 has 13 residues. Trimming removed 3 bases from V and 7 bases from J; junction bases left unmatched: 4. The CDR3 protein is CSASLAGVNTQYF. The DNA of the CDR3 is TGCAGTGCTAGTCTAGCGGGGGTAAATACGCAGTATTTT.

The chain carries TRBV19 and TRBJ2-1; D possibly corresponds to TRBD1 (5 bases). The CDR3 is made up of 15 amino acids. Per the germline V gene, CDR1 is LNHDA and CDR2 is SQIVND (reference sequence). With 0 bases removed from V and 10 bases from J, the gap between germline ends came to 16 bases. CDR3 in amino acids: CASSIDLGRVWEQFF. CDR3 coding DNA: TGTGCCAGTAGTATAGATCTTGGCAGGGTGTGGGAGCAGTTCTTC.

The CDR3 is CSVAGGYRASYEQYF. CDR3 DNA sequence: TGCAGCGTTGCCGGAGGGTATCGGGCTTCCTACGAGCAGTACTTC. The gene calls are TRBV29-1 and TRBJ2-7; perhaps TRBD2 as D (6 bases). This CDR3 is built from 15 residues. V lost 4 bases to trimming and J lost 1 base, with 17 bases between them. CDR1 is SQVTM, CDR2 ANQGSEA, per germline.

The chain joins TRBV4-1 to TRBJ1-4; 7 positions match TRBD1. CDR1 and CDR2 (germline): MGHRA, YSYEKL. V shed 6 bases, J shed 5 bases, and the junction held 9 bases outside the gene matches. This CDR3 has 15 amino acids. In nucleotides, the CDR3 is TGCGCCAGCAGGACAGGGCAAAAAGAAAATGAAAAACTGTTTTTT. The encoded protein is CASRTGQKENEKLFF.

This chain joins TRBV2 and TRBJ1-4; no clear D. Germline loops: CDR1 SNHLY, CDR2 FYNNEI. The V end lost 2 bases, the J end lost 5 bases, and 6 bases lay between the germline ends. The CDR3 runs 13 residues. The CDR3 reads CASSERENEKLFF. In DNA, the CDR3 is TGTGCCAGCAGTGAAAGAGAGAATGAAAAACTGTTTTTT.

The chain couples TRBV11-2 to TRBJ2-7; D uncertain. CDR3 length: 12 amino acids. Germline V gene lookup returns CDR1 SGHAT and CDR2 FQNNGV. The ends were cut back, 3 bases at V and 4 bases at J, with 7 bases in the middle. The CDR3 region is CASSLAEYEQYF. CDR3 DNA sequence: TGTGCCAGCAGCTTGGCGGAGTACGAGCAGTACTTC.

This rearrangement joins TRBV30 to TRBJ1-5; D not certain. Looked up from germline, CDR1 is GTSNPN and CDR2 is SVGIG (reference sequence). V lost 0 bases to trimming and J lost 4 bases, with 7 bases between them. The CDR3 is 13 residues long. For the CDR3, the DNA is TGTGCCTGGAGTGTACAGATTAATCAGCCCCAGCATTTT. Translated, it gives CAWSVQINQPQHF.

The chain links TRBV24-1 to TRBJ2-1, with 10 positions matching TRBD2. Unmatched junction bases numbered 9, after V lost 7 bases and J lost 7 bases. Germline V gene data show CDR1 as KGHDR and CDR2 as SFDVKD. CDR3 length: 15 residues. CDR3 DNA: TGTGCCACCAGCAGAAAGCGGGGGGGCCGAAATGAGCAGTTCTTC. This translates into CATSRKRGGRNEQFF.

The gene calls are TRBV11-1 and TRBJ2-1; 9 bases align to TRBD2. V shed 3 bases, J shed 4 bases, and the junction held 7 bases outside the gene matches. The length of the CDR3 is 16 residues. Germline CDR1 is SGHAT and CDR2 is FQDESV (reference sequence). CDR3 region: CASSFRSGGYYNEQFF. The CDR3 bases are TGTGCCAGCAGCTTTCGTAGCGGGGGTTATTACAATGAGCAGTTCTTC.

This clone appeared a single time. The genes are TRBV5-1 and TRBJ2-3; maybe TRBD2 (5 bases). Germline V gene data show CDR1 as SGHRS and CDR2 as YFSETQ. The CDR3 sequence is 14 residues long. Trimming removed 8 bases at V and 4 bases at J, with 17 bases between. The DNA of the CDR3 is TGCGCCAGTAGTTCGTCCCCCGGGGCAGATACGCAGTATTTT. Protein product: CASSSSPGADTQYF.

V is TRBV6-5 and J is TRBJ1-6; 7 nucleotides line up with TRBD1. The V gene's germline CDR1 is MNHEY and CDR2 SVGAGI. There are 15 residues in the CDR3. Trimming took 6 bases from V and 7 from J; bases not matched to a gene: 9. The CDR3 sequence: CASSLAGGGNSPLHF. In nucleotides, the CDR3 is TGTGCCAGCAGCCTCGCAGGGGGAGGCAATTCACCCCTCCACTTT.

The V and J genes are TRBV15 and TRBJ1-2; D is unresolved. Trimming stripped 0 bases from V and 4 bases from J, with 18 bases between. Looked up from germline, CDR1 is LNHNV and CDR2 is YYDKDF (reference sequence). The CDR3 sequence is 17 residues long. The DNA for the CDR3 is TGTGCCACCAGCAGAGATCGAAGCGGCGGAACCGCCTATGGCTACACCTTC. Amino acids: CATSRDRSGGTAYGYTF.

V gene TRBV11-2 combines with J gene TRBJ1-4, with 8 positions matching TRBD1. The V and J ends lost 3 bases and 7 bases, in that order; junction bases with no gene match: 16. The CDR3 contains 18 residues. Germline V CDR1 and CDR2: SGHAT, FQNNGV. The CDR3 DNA is TGTGCCAGCAGCTTGGCTCGGACAGGGAGGTTAGATGGTGAAAAACTGTTTTTT. This encodes CASSLARTGRLDGEKLFF.

This clone came up a few times. V gene TRBV19 combines with J gene TRBJ1-6; D remains unclear. This CDR3 region has 13 residues. Looked up from germline, CDR1 is LNHDA and CDR2 is SQIVND (reference sequence). V was trimmed by 4 bases and J by 8 bases, leaving 9 bases between them. The CDR3 loop is CASSKTRDSPLHF. The CDR3 DNA sequence: TGTGCCAGTAGTAAGACAAGAGATTCACCCCTCCACTTT. The full variable domain, in which reference TRBV19 and TRBJ1-6 provide the parts outside the CDR3, is DGGITQSPKYLFRKEGQNVTLSCEQNLNHDAMYWYRQDPGQGLRLIYYSQIVNDFQKGDIAEGYSVSREKKESFPLTVTSAQKNPTAFYLCASSKTRDSPLHFGNGTRLTVT.

The gene calls are TRBV6-5 and TRBJ1-3; D is possibly TRBD1 (5 bases). V lost 8 bases to trimming and J lost 3 bases, with 14 bases between them. Per germline, CDR1 MNHEY and CDR2 SVGAGI. The CDR3 has 14 residues. CDR3 sequence: CASGGGAIGNTIYF. The CDR3 nucleotides read TGTGCCAGCGGCGGCGGGGCAATTGGAAACACCATATATTTT.

The V call is TRBV5-6, the J call TRBJ1-2; a weak D match, TRBD1 (6 bases). Germline lookup yields CDR1 SGHDT and CDR2 YYEEEE. The CDR3 consists of 16 residues. Trimming shortened V by 6 bases and J by 4 bases, and 22 bases separated the two germline ends. The CDR3 bases are TGTGCCAGCACCCCAAGGAGGCGGGGGCAGTCCTATGGCTACACCTTC. It specifies CASTPRRRGQSYGYTF. Full variable domain (remainder filled in from reference TRBV5-6 and TRBJ1-2): DAGVTQSPTHLIKTRGQQVTLRCSPKSGHDTVSWYQQALGQGPQFIFQYYEEEERQRGNFPDRFSGHQFPNYSSELNVNALLLGDSALYLCASTPRRRGQSYGYTFGSGTRLTVV.

V gene TRBV10-2 combines with J gene TRBJ1-1; TRBD1 agrees at 10 bases. The CDR3 runs to 15 residues. Germline CDR1 reads WSHSY; CDR2 reads SAAADI. With V trimmed by 4 bases and J by 4 bases, 6 bases remained unmatched. CDR3 sequence: CASSAQDRGSTEAFF. CDR3 in DNA: TGCGCCAGCAGTGCGCAGGACAGGGGGTCCACTGAAGCTTTCTTT.

The CDR3 loop is CASSYRDLSTNEKLFF. The CDR3 nucleotides are TGTGCCAGCAGTTACAGGGATTTATCAACTAATGAAAAACTGTTTTTT. V usage is TRBV2 and J usage is TRBJ1-4; D is possibly TRBD1 (6 bases). Trimming left V 5 bases short and J 0 bases short, with 13 bases between. Germline assignment: CDR1 SNHLY and CDR2 FYNNEI. CDR3 length: 16 residues.